A selection of T cell receptor beta chains follows, all from one sample in a study of T cell responses to AZD1222 COVID-19 vaccine. TCRdb keeps only in-frame clones here, not all; method: immunoSEQ multiplex PCR. This table holds 85,000 to 120,000 clones, roughly 90% found once. Specimen: peripheral blood, collected on day 0 of AZD1222 vaccination. All receptors come from an adult in good health. Each CDR3 is given without its conserved first and last residue.

11,TRBV10-3,ASWEDSYNEQF
12,TRBV11-3,ASSLGGTSYEQY
12,TRBV27,ASSFVAWGYEQY
12,TRBV7-3,ASSKDRENTEAF
10,TRBV5-1,ASSLGDTEAF
10,TRBV12-3/TRBV12-4,ASSSNRGQEY
13,TRBV4-2,ASSQDAGDGDTQY
14,TRBV13,ASSAPGRDLSYEQY
13,TRBV19,ASSIKGARGNTIY
8,TRBV20-1,SAGGVGYT
13,TRBV3-1/TRBV3-2,ASSQQGLYNSPLH
9,TRBV30,AWSLLAGQF
13,TRBV28,ASQEQGARNYGYT
13,TRBV5-8,ASSLGIGVTGELF
11,TRBV12-5,ASGFSNTGELF
14,TRBV4-1,ASSLPSRGANTEAF
13,TRBV7-9,ASSLPGHLNTEAF
14,TRBV3-1/TRBV3-2,ASTPGGASSSYEQY
14,TRBV7-8,ASSLRGGTNTGELF
14,TRBV11-2,ASSLFTLAGDETQY
11,TRBV18,ASSPAGSGEQY
11,TRBV5-4,ASSWTSGDTQY
13,TRBV2,ASSLRDRGSNEQF
13,TRBV5-4,ASSWGTSGRAEQY
13,TRBV18,ASSPFPGTGQPQH
10,TRBV3-1/TRBV3-2,ASSPMGTEAF
14,TRBV28,ASSSGTSGRVKTQY
14,TRBV5-1,ASSLVRSGVLGGYT